These 6 T cell receptor beta chains were sequenced from one sample in a study of CD8 T cells in ankylosing spondylitis. TCRdb independently ran MiXCR on the 5' RACE reads; one entry per CDR3 protein. Of approximately 100,000 distinct CDR3 sequences in the sample, about 8% were seen once. Material: blood, either unsorted or a sorted T cell fraction (not recorded which). The receptors originated from a male donor with ankylosing spondylitis or in good health (not recorded which).

The V call is TRBV18, the J call TRBJ2-5; D is uncertain. Trimming shortened V by 3 bases and J by 2 bases, and 4 bases separated the two germline ends. The germline V gene encodes CDR1 KGHSH and CDR2 LQKENI. This CDR3 contains 12 residues. As DNA, the CDR3 is TGTGCCAGCTCACCGATGCAAGAGACCCAGTACTTC. Its translation: CASSPMQETQYF. Variable domain in full (rest from reference TRBV18 and TRBJ2-5): NAGVMQNPRHLVRRRGQEARLRCSPMKGHSHVYWYRQLPEEGLKFMVYLQKENIIDESGMPKERFSAEFPKEGPSILRIQQVVRGDSAAYFCASSPMQETQYFGPGTRLLVL.

This clonotype was observed at least ten times. The chain recombines TRBV29-1 with TRBJ2-2; no clear D gene. With 4 bases removed from V and 5 bases from J, the gap between germline ends came to 8 bases. Looked up from germline, CDR1 is SQVTM and CDR2 is ANQGSEA. There are 12 residues in the CDR3. CDR3 nucleotide sequence: TGCAGCGTTGCTTTGGAGACCGGGGAGCTGTTTTTT. This encodes CSVALETGELFF.

The rearrangement joins TRBV11-2 to TRBJ2-1; perhaps TRBD1 as D (6 bases). Trimming shortened V by 5 bases and J by 8 bases, and 13 bases separated the two germline ends. CDR1 and CDR2 from the germline V gene are SGHAT and FQNNGV. This CDR3 has 13 amino acids. Written as DNA, the CDR3 is TGTGCCAGCAGCCCTCAGGGGTGGGATGAGCAGTTCTTC. It encodes CASSPQGWDEQFF.

There are many counts of this clonotype. The chain couples TRBV20-1 to TRBJ2-5; 8 positions agree with TRBD1. The CDR3 runs to 14 residues. Per the germline V gene, CDR1 is DFQATT and CDR2 is SNEGSKA (reference sequence). The ends lost 5 bases at V and 4 bases at J; junction bases unmatched: 9. The CDR3, as DNA: TGCAGTGCTTTCCCGACAGGGGAAGGAGAGACCCAGTACTTC. Amino acids: CSAFPTGEGETQYF.

Many counts were recorded for this clonotype. The CDR3: CSAGRTGGQNIQYF. The DNA of the CDR3 is TGCAGTGCTGGACGGACAGGGGGCCAGAACATTCAGTACTTC. The V call is TRBV20-1, the J call TRBJ2-4; 11 bases are shared with TRBD1. J was trimmed by 7 bases and V by 5 bases; bases with no gene match: 7. The CDR3 has 14 residues. Germline lookup yields CDR1 DFQATT and CDR2 SNEGSKA (reference sequence).

This clonotype was seen many times. This rearrangement joins TRBV7-2 to TRBJ1-2; the D gene is possibly TRBD1 (6 bases). The germline V gene has CDR1 SGHTA and CDR2 FQGNSA. V lost 4 bases and J 8 bases, leaving 17 bases between the germline ends. The CDR3 extends over 14 amino acids. The CDR3 sequence: CASSSLQGREGYTF. The CDR3, as DNA: TGTGCCAGCAGCTCACTACAGGGAAGGGAAGGCTACACCTTC.